The TCR beta chain described here comes from a study of blood T cells in healthy people across ages. Looking at the study overall: Every two T cells gave about one barcoded beta molecule via template switching.

This CDR3 is 11 amino acids long. The V gene's germline CDR1 is SGHTA and CDR2 FQGNSA. Through a sample-barcoded 5' primer and a J-beta primer mix, a second PCR was run for about 6 to 11 cycles. Per sample, CDR3-containing paired-end reads numbered at least 2.5 million. TCRdb reprocessed the 5' RACE reads via MiXCR and lists one record per CDR3 protein. Of some 730,000 distinct CDR3 sequences detected, 22% appear once; the ten largest clones hold 22%. PBMCs were isolated at a quantity of at least 6 million per sample. With regard to this clonotype: Antigen specificity is unknown. At one end the junction does not follow the germline gene, possibly because of a read error.

Study results and caveats: Among long-lived donors, naive CD4+ cells were more numerous and diversity higher than in aged donors.

The clonotype comes from a man in his 70s in good health. V and J are TRBV7-2 and TRBJ2-5; no clear D gene. Source material: blood. The CDR3 here is CASSLEVTQYF. CDR3 in DNA: TGTGCCAGCAGTTTAGAGGTGACCCAGTACTTC.